Described below is a single T cell receptor (beta chain) sequence and its context. Its cognate antigen has yet to be identified. Base qualities were left out, and no much larger clone turns up one base away. Collaborating institutions collected whole blood in K2EDTA tubes following their own protocols. For TCRbeta analysis, collaborators shipped samples as frozen whole blood, isolated PBMCs, or DNA extracted from either of those sample types. The sample comes from a study of blood T cell repertoires in COVID-19 (dated by TCRdb to 2020 to 2021). Some background on the complete study: Collaborator samples came from the United States, Italy and Spain and covered acute and convalescent phases of COVID-19. The dataset comprised deeply sampled blood TCRbeta repertoires from subjects exposed to, actively infected with, or recovered from COVID-19. The repertoires were released in a freely available public database intended as a resource for research on the immune response to SARS-CoV-2. The sample metadata nearly always contained a de-identified subject ID, COVID-19 status, age in years and sex. The prospective study material was composed of cDNA or gDNA derived from T cells, B-cell-depleted T cells, or PBMCs. Samples came from the ongoing ImmuneRACE study (first 160 participants) plus 1,254 subjects from 6 global collaborators. HLA class I and class II types, where available, came from metadata supplied by the sample provider rather than from assay-based typing. Results the study describes overall, beyond this receptor: Clinical and demographic metadata were provided uncurated, with the amount varying by source and participant.

TCRbeta CDR3 regions were amplified from genomic DNA using the immunoSEQ Assay, a bias-controlled multiplex PCR. The study's processing was this. The number of nucleated cells in each sample was estimated from the amplification of reference gene primers within the assay. Sequence reads were collapsed and filtered to measure the absolute abundance of every unique TCRbeta CDR3 rearrangement. For each sample, productive Simpson clonality was calculated as the square root of Simpson's diversity index over productive rearrangements. Imported from immuneACCESS, the table was reduced by TCRdb to in-frame sequences with V and J called. These copies leave out some clones; in studies compared against another copy, an unresolved V gene accounts for under half, and the cause of the remainder is not known. The V and J calls and clone size were taken over from that table, and D and trimming were inferred from the DNA. A total of roughly 260,000 clones appear in this sample, about 87% of them only once. Under 2.5% of the sample goes to the ten largest clones.

The cysteine opens and the phenylalanine closes a CDR3 of 15 amino acids. Left in the record is the CDR3 DNA by itself, 45 bases read in frame from the first base. Trimming takes 3 bases off V and 1 base off J; junction bases not matched to a gene: 7. Based on the germline V gene (reference sequence), the CDR1 and CDR2 sequences are SGHNT and YYREEE. The chain is assembled from TRBV5-4 and TRBJ2-7; 7 nucleotides in the junction match TRBD1. This TCR derives from a woman aged 50 to 65 with acute or convalescent COVID-19. The sequenced sample consisted of peripheral blood. The DNA reads TGTGCCAGCAGCTCAACCGGGACAGCATCCTACGAGCAGTACTTC. This yields the protein CASSSTGTASYEQYF. With all but the CDR3 taken from the reference TRBV5-4 and TRBJ2-7 genes, the full variable domain is: ETGVTQSPTHLIKTRGQQVTLRCSSQSGHNTVSWYQQALGQGPQFIFQYYREEENGRGNFPPRFSGLQFPNYSSELNVNALELDDSALYLCASSSTGTASYEQYFGPGTRLTVT.